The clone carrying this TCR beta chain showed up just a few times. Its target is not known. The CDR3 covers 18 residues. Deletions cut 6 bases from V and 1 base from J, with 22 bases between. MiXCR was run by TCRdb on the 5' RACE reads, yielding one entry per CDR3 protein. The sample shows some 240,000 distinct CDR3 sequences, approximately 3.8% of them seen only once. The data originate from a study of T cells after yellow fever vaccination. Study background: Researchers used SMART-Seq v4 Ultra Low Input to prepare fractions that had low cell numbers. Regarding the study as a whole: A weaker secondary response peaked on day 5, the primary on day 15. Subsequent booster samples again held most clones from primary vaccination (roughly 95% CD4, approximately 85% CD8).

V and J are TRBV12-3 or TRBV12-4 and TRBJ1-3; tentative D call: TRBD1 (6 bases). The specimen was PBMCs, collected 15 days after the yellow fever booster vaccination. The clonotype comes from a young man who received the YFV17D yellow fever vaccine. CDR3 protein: CASRSRQGTYSSGNTIYF. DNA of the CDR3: TGTGCCAGCAGGTCGAGGCAGGGGACTTATTCTTCTGGAAACACCATATATTTT.